The 25 T cell receptor beta chains reported below all come from one sample, sequenced in a study of blood T cells in healthy people across ages. For the second PCR, which ran for about 7 to 12 cycles, a sample-barcoded 5' primer and a J-beta primer mix were used. Using its own MiXCR run on the 5' RACE reads, TCRdb lists one record per CDR3 protein. This sample has about 840,000 distinct CDR3 sequences; 29% occur once, and the top ten carry 10%. The same sample was also studied in work on T cells of mothers and their children.

Sequencing was performed on blood. These receptors were taken from a woman in her thirties or forties in good health.

This clonotype was detected only a few times. V gene TRBV6-5 combines with J gene TRBJ2-1; 9 nucleotides align to TRBD2. The germline CDR1 and CDR2 sequences are MNHEY and SVGAGI. The trim removed 5 bases at V and 10 bases at J, leaving 6 bases unmatched. The CDR3 has 13 residues. CDR3 bases: TGTGCCAGCAGTGACCTCGGACTAGCGGAGCAGTTCTTC. This translates into CASSDLGLAEQFF.

The genes are TRBV5-1 and TRBJ2-7; 9 nucleotides align to TRBD1. The CDR3 extends over 14 amino acids. Germline assignment: CDR1 SGHRS and CDR2 YFSETQ. V gave up 6 bases and J gave up 3 bases; unmatched junction bases: 7. The CDR3 sequence is CASKPGTGNYEQYF. DNA for the CDR3: TGCGCCAGCAAGCCCGGGACAGGGAACTACGAGCAGTACTTC.

Points on this clonotype: A much larger clone lies a single base off, so this may be a read error. The chain is built from TRBV2 and TRBJ2-5; 8 positions match TRBD2. The CDR3 sequence is 12 residues long. From germline, CDR1 is SNHLY and CDR2 FYNNEI. Trimming cost V 11 bases and J 5 bases; bases outside gene matches: 7. CDR3 nucleotides: TGTGCCCGGCGGGGGGTTGAGGAGACCCAGTACTTC. As protein: CARRGVEETQYF.

The sample holds many counts of this clonotype. CDR3 region: CASSSLRGDNEQFF. As DNA, the CDR3 is TGCGCCAGCAGCTCCTTAAGGGGAGATAATGAGCAGTTCTTC. The J gene is TRBJ2-1, the V gene TRBV5-1, with D perhaps TRBD1 or TRBD2 (5 bases each). Trimming removed 3 bases from V and 7 bases from J, with 14 bases in between. In germline, CDR1 is SGHRS, CDR2 YFSETQ. CDR3 length: 14 amino acids.

This clonotype was recorded a few times. The rearrangement uses TRBV29-1 and TRBJ1-1; no definite D call. The CDR3 covers 13 residues. Looked up from germline, CDR1 is SQVTM and CDR2 is ANQGSEA. V was cut by 1 base and J by 1 base, with 7 bases left in between. The CDR3 nucleotides are TGCAGCGTTGAAGTTACAGCGAACACTGAAGCTTTCTTT. Amino acids: CSVEVTANTEAFF.

The rearrangement joins TRBV5-1 to TRBJ1-1; a possible D gene is TRBD1 (5 bases). Between the trimmed V and J ends, which lost 4 bases and 3 bases, there was a span of 13 bases. The CDR3 is made up of 14 amino acids. Germline V gives CDR1 SGHRS, CDR2 YFSETQ. The CDR3 spells CASSHEAGHTEAFF. The DNA of the CDR3 is TGCGCCAGCAGCCACGAGGCGGGGCACACTGAAGCTTTCTTT.

The V gene is TRBV12-3 or TRBV12-4, the J gene TRBJ2-5; TRBD2 is a possible D gene (6 bases). The CDR3 length is 14 residues. V was pared by 0 bases and J by 7 bases, with 12 bases between. In DNA form, the CDR3 reads TGTGCCAGCAGTTTAGCGGGGGGTCCCGGGACCCAGTACTTC. Its protein product is CASSLAGGPGTQYF.

There are many counts of this clonotype. The chain recombines TRBV28 with TRBJ2-7; 9 nucleotides align to TRBD1. The germline V gene encodes CDR1 MDHEN and CDR2 SYDVKM. This CDR3 is 15 amino acids long. The J segment lost 5 bases and the V segment lost 4 bases, leaving 9 bases of the junction unmatched. In DNA, the CDR3 is TGTGCCAGCAGTTCTTCCGGGACAGGGAGGCACGAGCAGTACTTC. Translating gives CASSSSGTGRHEQYF.

This chain joins TRBV14 and TRBJ1-4, with a weak D call TRBD1 (5 bases). Trimming removed 4 bases at V and 11 bases at J, with 17 bases between. This CDR3 is 14 amino acids long. Germline assignment: CDR1 SGHDN and CDR2 FVKESK. The CDR3 reads CASSPQTERRKLFF. The DNA of the CDR3 is TGTGCCAGCAGCCCCCAGACAGAAAGGAGGAAACTGTTTTTT.

This chain joins TRBV7-7 and TRBJ2-4; D possibly corresponds to TRBD1 (7 bases). The end of the DNA is better explained by TRBJ2-5, so the J call may be wrong. Looked up from germline, CDR1 is SSHAT and CDR2 is FNYEAQ (reference sequence). The CDR3 is made up of 15 amino acids. CDR3 amino acids: CASGITGSRGETQYF. The CDR3 DNA follows: TGTGCTAGCGGCATCACAGGGTCCAGGGGGGAGACCCAGTACTTC.

The V gene is TRBV5-6, the J gene TRBJ2-7, with no clear D. Trimming cost V 5 bases and J 4 bases, with 19 bases left between them. CDR3 size: 15 residues. Germline V gene sequence: CDR1 SGHDT, CDR2 YYEEEE. In DNA, the CDR3 is TGTGCCAGCAGTACGATAGGGCCCTTTCGATACGAGCAGTACTTC. Translating gives CASSTIGPFRYEQYF.

As for this clonotype: Since a much larger clone is just one base distant, this may be a read error. The chain couples TRBV5-6 to TRBJ2-1; weak D call: TRBD1 (7 bases). Deletions cut 5 bases from V and 0 bases from J, with 12 bases between. Germline CDR1 and CDR2: SGHDT and YYEEEE. This CDR3 spans 15 amino acids. The CDR3, as DNA: TGTGCCAGCAGGGAGGGGGCGAGCTCCTACAATGAGCAGTTCTTC. This sequence encodes CASREGASSYNEQFF.

J is TRBJ2-1 and V is TRBV19; 7 positions match TRBD1. CDR1 and CDR2 (germline): LNHDA, SQIVND (reference sequence). The trim removed 5 bases at V and 6 bases at J, leaving 4 bases unmatched. The CDR3 extends over 13 amino acids. The DNA of the CDR3 is TGTGCCAGTAGTGACAGGGCGGCCAATGAGCAGTTCTTC. Amino acid sequence: CASSDRAANEQFF.

V gene TRBV5-1 combines with J gene TRBJ2-7; D not certain. The CDR3 runs 15 residues. Germline CDR1 and CDR2: SGHRS and YFSETQ. V lost 0 bases to trimming and J lost 6 bases, with 16 bases between them. The CDR3 DNA is TGCGCCAGCAGCTTGGGGCAAGCTGAGGTCGGCGAGCAGTACTTC. Its protein product is CASSLGQAEVGEQYF.

In this sample, this clonotype turned up many times. The chain carries TRBV20-1 and TRBJ2-7; D may be TRBD2 (5 bases). The CDR3 sequence is 12 residues long. CDR1 and CDR2 (germline): DFQATT, SNEGSKA (reference sequence). The germline V and J ends were trimmed by 6 bases and 7 bases, with 16 bases remaining between them. CDR3 protein: CSAIGRREEQYF. CDR3 nucleotides: TGCAGTGCCATTGGCCGTAGGGAGGAGCAGTACTTC.

This clonotype was observed many times. The chain has TRBV10-2 and TRBJ2-1, with TRBD2 matching 8 bases. V lost 8 bases, J lost 6 bases, and 9 bases stayed unmatched. CDR3 size: 14 residues. Germline V gives CDR1 WSHSY, CDR2 SAAADI. The CDR3 protein is CASFSGGAINEQFF. The DNA for the CDR3 is TGCGCCAGCTTTTCGGGGGGGGCCATCAATGAGCAGTTCTTC.

V usage is TRBV7-9 and J usage is TRBJ1-2; the match to TRBD1 covers 10 bases. The CDR3 sequence is 12 residues long. V lost 6 bases and J lost 10; bases outside the gene matches: 5. Germline V gives CDR1 SEHNR, CDR2 FQNEAQ (reference sequence). This chain's CDR3 is CASRTGQGDYTF. The CDR3 region has the DNA TGTGCCAGCAGAACCGGACAGGGGGACTACACCTTC. Looking up the rest from reference TRBV7-9 and TRBJ1-2 gives the full variable domain: DTGVSQNPRHKITKRGQNVTFRCDPISEHNRLYWYRQTLGQGPEFLTYFQNEAQLEKSRLLSDRFSAERPKGSFSTLEIQRTEQGDSAMYLCASRTGQGDYTFGSGTRLTVV.

Comment on this clonotype: A much larger clone sits a single nucleotide away, making a read error possible. This chain links TRBV27 with TRBJ2-5, with 7 bases lining up with TRBD2. Gene TRBJ2-7 matches the end of the DNA better, so the J call may be wrong. Germline CDR1 is MNHEY and CDR2 is SMNVEV (reference sequence). This CDR3 is 14 amino acids long. The CDR3 region has the DNA TGTGCCAGCAGTTTATTGGGCGGGGGATCCGAGCAGTACTTC. Residues: CASSLLGGGSEQYF.

This clonotype was recorded at least ten times. The rearrangement links TRBV6-2 or TRBV6-3 to TRBJ1-3, with D possibly matching TRBD1 (6 bases). Deletions cut 2 bases from V and 2 bases from J, with 10 bases between. This CDR3 spans 15 amino acids. Germline CDR1 MNHEY, CDR2 SVGEGT. The CDR3 region is CASSYEGHPGNTIYF. The DNA for the CDR3 is TGTGCCAGCAGTTACGAGGGACATCCTGGAAACACCATATATTTT.

The rearrangement links TRBV24-1 to TRBJ2-5; TRBD2 aligns across 8 bases. J lost 6 bases, V lost 0 bases, and 8 bases had no gene match. The CDR3 loop spans 16 amino acids. Germline V gives CDR1 KGHDR, CDR2 SFDVKD. Written as DNA, the CDR3 is TGTGCCACCAGTGATTTGGATTCCAGCGGGGGCAAGACCCAGTACTTC. As protein: CATSDLDSSGGKTQYF.

In this sample, this clonotype turned up a few times. The junction does not match germline at one end; this may be a read error. The rearrangement links TRBV6-5 to TRBJ2-1; D is unresolved. The CDR3 sequence is 11 residues long. Germline CDR1 and CDR2: MNHEY and SVGAGI. This CDR3 reads CAGSLYNEQFF. For the CDR3, the DNA is TGTGCCGGCAGTCTCTACAATGAGCAGTTCTTC.

This clonotype was recorded many times. This sequence joins TRBV6-2 or TRBV6-3 and TRBJ2-3, with 7 positions matching TRBD1. Germline V gene sequence: CDR1 MNHEY, CDR2 SVGEGT. V lost 5 bases, J lost 6 bases, and 8 bases stayed unmatched. The CDR3 runs 14 residues. The CDR3, as DNA: TGTGCCAGCAGTACCGACAGGGTCTCCGATACGCAGTATTTT. Protein sequence: CASSTDRVSDTQYF.

A remark on this clonotype: Just one base apart from a much larger clone, this may be a read error. The V call is TRBV3-1, the J call TRBJ2-7; no clear D gene. The CDR3 has 12 residues. Germline CDR1 and CDR2: LGHDT and YNNKEL (reference sequence). As DNA, the CDR3 is TGTGTCAGCAGCCACCACGGCTACGAGCAGTACTTC. Its translation: CVSSHHGYEQYF.

This clonotype was observed a handful of times. The chain employs TRBV18 and TRBJ1-2, with 7 bases that match TRBD1. CDR3 length equals 13 residues. The trim removed 3 bases at V and 8 bases at J, leaving 6 bases unmatched. Germline V lookup: CDR1 KGHSH, CDR2 LQKENI. CDR3: CASSPGQESGYTF. DNA for the CDR3: TGTGCCAGCTCACCCGGACAGGAGTCGGGCTACACCTTC. The full variable domain, its missing parts supplied by reference TRBV18 and TRBJ1-2, is NAGVMQNPRHLVRRRGQEARLRCSPMKGHSHVYWYRQLPEEGLKFMVYLQKENIIDESGMPKERFSAEFPKEGPSILRIQQVVRGDSAAYFCASSPGQESGYTFGSGTRLTVV.

V usage is TRBV6-2 or TRBV6-3 and J usage is TRBJ1-2; 7 bases map to TRBD1. V dropped 0 bases and J dropped 6; count of bases not matched to a gene: 4. Germline-derived CDR1 and CDR2 are MNHEY and SVGEGT. This CDR3 is 14 amino acids long. Here the CDR3 reads CASSYSIDRDGYTF. The CDR3 DNA reads as TGTGCCAGCAGTTACTCGATCGACAGGGATGGCTACACCTTC.